What follows are 12 T cell receptor beta chains derived from one specimen sequenced in a study of T cells in women clearing cervical HPV infection. Libraries were prepared by immunoSEQ multiplex PCR; TCRdb keeps only in-frame clonotypes and omits some of them. This table holds around 46,000 clones. The specimen was blood buffy coat. Receptors originate from a woman between 18 and 70 years old with a cervical HPV16 infection that either progressed to CIN3+ or cleared (not recorded which).

About this clone: The read comes to an end 3 residues before the CDR3 does, leaving the germline J gene to fill in the end. The rearrangement links TRBV30 to TRBJ2-5, with D possibly being TRBD1 (5 bases). The CDR3 is made up of 14 amino acids. The V end lost 2 bases, the J end lost 1 base, and 11 bases lay between the germline ends. Germline assignment: CDR1 GTSNPN and CDR2 SVGIG (reference sequence). The covered CDR3 bases are TGTGCCTGGAGTCCTTGGCAGGGCCAAGAGACC. Its protein is CAWSPWQGQET. The complete CDR3 protein is CAWSPWQGQETQYF. Supplemented by reference TRBV30 and TRBJ2-5, the full variable domain reads SQTIHQWPATLVQPVGSPLSLECTVEGTSNPNLYWYRQAAGRGLQLLFYSVGIGQISSEVPQNLSASRPQDRQFILSSKKLLLSDSGFYLCAWSPWQGQETQYFGPGTRLLVL.

About this clone: The CDR3 end is not reached by the read, which stops 3 residues before it; the germline J gene fills it in. The genes are TRBV10-3 and TRBJ2-1; TRBD2 aligns across 9 bases. Germline CDR1 reads ENHRY; CDR2 reads SYGVKD. The V and J ends lost 6 bases and 6 bases, in that order; junction bases with no gene match: 12. The CDR3 extends over 16 amino acids. Here the CDR3 reads CAISAVAGGPSNEQFF. The DNA read from the CDR3 is TGTGCCATCAGCGCAGTGGCGGGAGGGCCCTCCAATGAG.

In the case of this clone: The CDR3 end is not reached by the read, which stops 3 residues before it; the germline J gene fills it in. This chain uses TRBV2 with TRBJ2-1, with 8 nucleotides matching TRBD2. From germline, CDR1 is SNHLY and CDR2 FYNNEI. J was trimmed by 4 bases and V by 4 bases; bases with no gene match: 6. The CDR3 extends over 15 amino acids. CDR3 region: CASSAQTSVYNEQFF. The CDR3 DNA, read in part, is TGTGCCAGCAGTGCTCAGACTAGCGTATACAATGAG.

Points on this clone: Read data end 3 residues before the CDR3 end; the end is taken from the germline J gene. J is TRBJ2-3 and V is TRBV2; 10 nucleotides align to TRBD2. CDR3 length: 14 residues. The V gene end was trimmed by 8 bases and the J gene end by 6 bases; junction bases not matched to a gene: 8. Germline V gives CDR1 SNHLY, CDR2 FYNNEI. The part of the CDR3 DNA that was read is TGTGCCAGCTTACCTAGCGGGGGAGCCGATACG. As protein: CASLPSGGADT. The CDR3 as a whole reads CASLPSGGADTQYF.

Concerning this clone: The DNA ends 3 residues before the CDR3 does, and the rest of the CDR3 is filled in from the germline J gene. The rearrangement uses TRBV7-9 and TRBJ1-2; 8 bases align to TRBD1. The CDR3 spans 14 residues. Germline loops: CDR1 SEHNR, CDR2 FQNEAQ (reference sequence). The sequenced CDR3 bases are TGTGCCAGCAGCATCGGACAGGGTCGGTCCGAC. Translating it yields CASSIGQGRSD. The full CDR3 reads CASSIGQGRSDYTF.

Worth noting for this clone: The CDR3 end falls 3 residues outside the read, so it is completed with the germline J gene. The rearrangement uses TRBV30 and TRBJ2-3, with TRBD2 as a possible D gene (7 bases). Trimming cost V 4 bases and J 4 bases, with 9 bases left between them. Per the germline V gene, CDR1 is GTSNPN and CDR2 is SVGIG (reference sequence). This CDR3 contains 12 residues. The CDR3: CAWKGGADTQYF. The DNA read from the CDR3 is TGTGCCTGGAAGGGGGGGGCAGATACG.

Notes on this clone: The read terminates 3 residues before the CDR3 end, so the remaining end is supplied by the germline J gene. The J gene is TRBJ2-1, the V gene TRBV7-2, with 7 bases lining up with TRBD1. V lost 10 bases, J lost 6 bases, and 15 bases stayed unmatched. The CDR3 runs to 15 residues. The V gene's germline CDR1 is SGHTA and CDR2 FQGNSA. The CDR3 DNA, read in part, is TGTGCCACCGCGACATATGACCGGGACAGCAATGAG. This codes for CATATYDRDSNE. The complete CDR3 reads CATATYDRDSNEQFF.

About this clone: The sequence runs out 3 residues before the end of the CDR3; the remainder is reconstructed from the germline J gene. This chain joins TRBV6-2 or TRBV6-3 and TRBJ2-3; 9 bases line up with TRBD2. Trimming removed 0 bases from V and 2 bases from J; junction bases left unmatched: 3. CDR3 length: 16 amino acids. Germline V gene data show CDR1 as MNHEY and CDR2 as SVGEGT. CDR3 protein: CASSYSTSGYTDTQYF. Incomplete CDR3 DNA: TGTGCCAGCAGTTACTCGACTAGCGGCTACACAGATACG.

As to this clone: Read coverage stops 3 residues before the CDR3 terminus; the germline J gene supplies the remainder. V is TRBV30 and J is TRBJ2-5; D is uncertain. V was trimmed by 3 bases and J by 5 bases, leaving 16 bases between them. This CDR3 region has 14 residues. CDR1 is GTSNPN and CDR2 is SVGIG in the germline V gene (reference sequence). The sequenced CDR3 bases are TGTGCCTGGAGGGGTATAGCCCACCGGGAGACC. Amino acids: CAWRGIAHRET. The complete CDR3 reads CAWRGIAHRETQYF.

Comment on this clone: The CDR3 is cut off 3 residues early in the read; its end comes from the germline J gene. The chain joins TRBV29-1 to TRBJ2-4; D is possibly TRBD2 (5 bases). Germline-derived CDR1 and CDR2 are SQVTM and ANQGSEA. Trimming left V 5 bases short and J 4 bases short, with 21 bases between. This CDR3 spans 16 amino acids. CDR3 DNA (partial): TGCAGCGTTATCGGCGGGTTTTATAAAGCTAAAAACATT. As protein: CSVIGGFYKAKNI. In full, the CDR3 reads CSVIGGFYKAKNIQYF.

Comment on this clone: The DNA ends 3 residues before the CDR3 does, and the rest of the CDR3 is filled in from the germline J gene. The gene calls are TRBV7-9 and TRBJ1-2; 7 nucleotides align to TRBD1. With V trimmed by 10 bases and J by 4 bases, 9 bases remained unmatched. CDR3 size: 13 residues. Looked up from germline, CDR1 is SEHNR and CDR2 is FQNEAQ (reference sequence). The CDR3 loop reads CATERRGFYGYTF. Incomplete CDR3 DNA: TGTGCCACCGAGCGCAGGGGGTTCTATGGC. The full variable domain, completed using reference TRBV7-9 and TRBJ1-2, is DTGVSQNPRHKITKRGQNVTFRCDPISEHNRLYWYRQTLGQGPEFLTYFQNEAQLEKSRLLSDRFSAERPKGSFSTLEIQRTEQGDSAMYLCATERRGFYGYTFGSGTRLTVV.

Turning to this clone: From the germline J gene comes the end of the CDR3, since the read stops 3 residues before it. V gene TRBV19 combines with J gene TRBJ1-4, with 8 bases aligning to TRBD1. The V segment lost 4 bases and the J segment 8 bases; nucleotides outside the gene matches: 9. The CDR3 length is 15 residues. CDR1 and CDR2 from the germline V gene are LNHDA and SQIVND (reference sequence). CDR3 amino acids: CASSKDWTGPEKLFF. The CDR3 DNA, read in part, is TGTGCCAGTAGTAAGGACTGGACAGGGCCAGAAAAA. The variable domain in full, completed from reference TRBV19 and TRBJ1-4, reads DGGITQSPKYLFRKEGQNVTLSCEQNLNHDAMYWYRQDPGQGLRLIYYSQIVNDFQKGDIAEGYSVSREKKESFPLTVTSAQKNPTAFYLCASSKDWTGPEKLFFGSGTQLSVL.